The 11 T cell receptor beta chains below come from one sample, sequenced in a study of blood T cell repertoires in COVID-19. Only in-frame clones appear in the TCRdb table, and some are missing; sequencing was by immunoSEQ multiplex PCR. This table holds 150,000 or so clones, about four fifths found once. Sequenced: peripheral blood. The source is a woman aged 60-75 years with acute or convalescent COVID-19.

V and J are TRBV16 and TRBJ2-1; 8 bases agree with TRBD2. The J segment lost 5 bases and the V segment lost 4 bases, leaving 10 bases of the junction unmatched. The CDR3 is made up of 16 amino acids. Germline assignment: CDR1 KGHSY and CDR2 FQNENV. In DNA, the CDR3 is TGTGCCAGCAGCCCCCTCCGTGCGGGGGGTGACAATGAGCAGTTCTTC. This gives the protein CASSPLRAGGDNEQFF.

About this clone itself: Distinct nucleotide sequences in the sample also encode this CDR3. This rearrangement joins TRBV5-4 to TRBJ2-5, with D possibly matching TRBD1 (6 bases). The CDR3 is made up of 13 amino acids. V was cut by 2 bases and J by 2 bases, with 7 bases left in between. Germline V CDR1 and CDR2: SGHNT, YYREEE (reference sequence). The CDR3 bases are TGTGCCAGCAGCTTAGGGACACAAGAGACCCAGTACTTC. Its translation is CASSLGTQETQYF.

The CDR3 coding sequence is TGTGCCAGCAGGGCATTTGGAAAACTGTTTTTT. Amino acid sequence: CASRAFGKLFF. The chain employs TRBV28 and TRBJ1-4; no reliable D call. V was cut by 6 bases and J by 10 bases, with 9 bases left in between. This CDR3 is 11 amino acids long. Germline V gene sequence: CDR1 MDHEN, CDR2 SYDVKM.

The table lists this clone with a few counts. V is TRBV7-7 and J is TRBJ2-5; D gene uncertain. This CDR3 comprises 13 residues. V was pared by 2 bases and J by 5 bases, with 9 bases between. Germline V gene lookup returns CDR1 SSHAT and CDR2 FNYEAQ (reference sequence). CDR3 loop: CASSLNERETQYF. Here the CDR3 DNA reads TGTGCCAGCAGCTTAAATGAGAGGGAGACCCAGTACTTC.

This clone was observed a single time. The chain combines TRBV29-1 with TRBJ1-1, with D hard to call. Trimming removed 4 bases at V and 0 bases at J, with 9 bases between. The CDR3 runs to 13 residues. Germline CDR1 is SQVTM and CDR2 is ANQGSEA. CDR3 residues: CSVVSTVNTEAFF. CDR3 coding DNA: TGCAGCGTTGTTTCCACAGTGAACACTGAAGCTTTCTTT.

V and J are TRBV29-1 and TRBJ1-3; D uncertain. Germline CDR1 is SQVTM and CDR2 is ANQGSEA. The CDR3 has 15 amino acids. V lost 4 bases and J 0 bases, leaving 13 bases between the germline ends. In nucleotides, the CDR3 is TGCAGCGTTGTCGTCAGGCCGAGCTCTGGAAACACCATATATTTT. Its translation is CSVVVRPSSGNTIYF.

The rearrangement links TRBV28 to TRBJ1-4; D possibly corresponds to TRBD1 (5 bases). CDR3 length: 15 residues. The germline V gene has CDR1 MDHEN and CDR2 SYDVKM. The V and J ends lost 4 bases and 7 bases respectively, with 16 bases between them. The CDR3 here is CASSSKQVSGEKLFF. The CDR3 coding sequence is TGTGCCAGCAGTTCAAAACAGGTGTCCGGTGAAAAACTGTTTTTT.

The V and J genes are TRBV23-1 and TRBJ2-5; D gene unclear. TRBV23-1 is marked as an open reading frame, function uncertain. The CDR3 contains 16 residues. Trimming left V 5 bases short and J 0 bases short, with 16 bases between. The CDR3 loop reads CASSAYEARHQETQYF. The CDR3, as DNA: TGCGCCAGCAGTGCCTATGAGGCCCGCCACCAAGAGACCCAGTACTTC.

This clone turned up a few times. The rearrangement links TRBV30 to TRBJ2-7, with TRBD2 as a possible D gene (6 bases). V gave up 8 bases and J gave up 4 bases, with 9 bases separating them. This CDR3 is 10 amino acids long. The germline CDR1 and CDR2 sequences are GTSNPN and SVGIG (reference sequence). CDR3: CAAGTYEQYF. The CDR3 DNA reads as TGTGCCGCTGGGACTTACGAGCAGTACTTC.

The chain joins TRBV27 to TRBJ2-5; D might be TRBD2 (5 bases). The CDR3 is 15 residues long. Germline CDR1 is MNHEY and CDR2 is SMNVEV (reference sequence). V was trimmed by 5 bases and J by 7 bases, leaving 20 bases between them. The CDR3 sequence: CASSVVGWTAGTQYF. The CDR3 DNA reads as TGTGCCAGCAGTGTGGTGGGTTGGACGGCGGGGACCCAGTACTTC.

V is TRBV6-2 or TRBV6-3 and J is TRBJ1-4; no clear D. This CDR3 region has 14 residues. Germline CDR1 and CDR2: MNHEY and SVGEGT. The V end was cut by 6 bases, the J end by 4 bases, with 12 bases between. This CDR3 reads CASSNRRSNEKLFF. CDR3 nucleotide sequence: TGTGCCAGCAGCAATCGACGGAGTAATGAAAAACTGTTTTTT.